The sequence of this T cell receptor beta chain was determined in a study of identical twins. On this clonotype itself: The antigen remains unidentified.

Study-wide points: In cord blood, abundant beta clonotypes had fewer insertions; memory showed no trend.

TCRdb independently ran MiXCR on the 5' RACE reads; one entry per CDR3 protein. The sample shows roughly 700,000 distinct CDR3 sequences, approximately 9% of them seen only once. The germline gives CDR1 SGHTA, CDR2 FQGNSA. The V gene lost 5 bases and the J gene lost 1 base, with 12 bases spanning the gap. This CDR3 comprises 14 residues. In addition, the sample was reused for a study of yellow fever vaccine responses in identical twins.

The sample taken for sequencing was PBMCs. The rearrangement joins TRBV7-2 to TRBJ2-7; a possible D gene is TRBD1 (6 bases). The receptor comes from a woman aged 18-29 years in good health. The CDR3 DNA follows: TGTGCCAGCAGCGCCCAACAGGGTTCCTACGAGCAGTACTTC. This codes for CASSAQQGSYEQYF.